This T cell receptor (beta chain) was profiled in a study of CD8 T cells in Susac syndrome. It was with random hexamers that roughly 0.5 to 1 ug RNA was reverse transcribed. TCRdb re-called the immunoSEQ multiplex PCR reads through MiXCR, storing one row per CDR3 protein. The sample carries about 150,000 distinct CDR3 sequences, 90% to 95% recorded once. This clonotype was picked up one time. The V gene end was trimmed by 4 bases and the J gene end by 6 bases; junction bases not matched to a gene: 12. Germline loops: CDR1 GTSNPN, CDR2 SVGIG (reference sequence). CDR3 length: 15 residues. The chain couples TRBV30 to TRBJ2-1, with 7 bases identical to TRBD2. The TCR originated in a human donor with multiple sclerosis. The sample consisted of CD8+ T cells from PBMCs. The chain's CDR3 is CAWKVARGYVNEQFF. CDR3 sequence (DNA): TGTGCCTGGAAGGTAGCGCGGGGGTACGTCAATGAGCAGTTCTTC.